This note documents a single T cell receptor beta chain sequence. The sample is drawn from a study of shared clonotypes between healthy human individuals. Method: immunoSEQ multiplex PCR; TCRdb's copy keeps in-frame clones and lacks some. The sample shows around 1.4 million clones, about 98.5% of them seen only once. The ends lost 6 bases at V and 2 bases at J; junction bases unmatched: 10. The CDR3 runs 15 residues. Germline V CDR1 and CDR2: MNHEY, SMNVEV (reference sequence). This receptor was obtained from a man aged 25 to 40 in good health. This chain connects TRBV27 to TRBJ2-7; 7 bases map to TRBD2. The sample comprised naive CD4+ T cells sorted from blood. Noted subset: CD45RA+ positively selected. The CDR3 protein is CASSPLGSGTYEQYF. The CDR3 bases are TGTGCCAGCAGCCCTCTAGGGAGCGGGACCTACGAGCAGTACTTC.